These T cell receptor beta chains were read from a single sample in a study of cytomegalovirus exposure and HLA in healthy donors. The protocol was immunoSEQ multiplex PCR, while the TCRdb copy is restricted to in-frame clones and leaves out a portion. Of about 150,000 clones detected, roughly 78% appear once; the ten largest clones hold 6.5%. The specimen was PBMCs. These receptors originate from a man aged 35-49 years in good health and CMV-seropositive. CDR3s leave out the opening cysteine and the closing phenylalanine or tryptophan.

TRBJ2-7 | TRBV7-9 | ASSFLGNGEQY
TRBJ2-7 | TRBV2 | ASRKELADYEQY
TRBJ2-7 | TRBV19 | ASRGSGRTYEQY
TRBJ2-1 | TRBV19 | ASSRTGWNEQF
TRBJ1-1 | TRBV18 | ASSPGQPFLMAF
TRBJ2-6 | TRBV18 | ASSDLTVSLSGANVLT
TRBJ2-2 | TRBV7-9 | ASSPTRGQGFYTGELF
TRBJ2-7 | TRBV7-8 | ASSLKASVSYEQY
TRBJ1-6 | TRBV14 | ASSHRIDSYNSPLH
TRBJ2-1 | TRBV6-5 | ASSFSGSWVGNEQF
TRBJ2-1 | TRBV27 | ASSSTSAGEQF
TRBJ2-7 | TRBV13 | ASSPRDRGQTGEQY
TRBJ2-3 | TRBV5-1 | ASSPPGQQSNTQY
TRBJ2-3 | TRBV2 | ASSESLVPQY
TRBJ1-2 | TRBV13 | ASSRRAGAGYT